These 22 T cell receptor beta chains were sequenced from one sample in a study of post-analysis software for immune sequencing data. Study observations and caveats: Higher frequency in patients than in controls was seen for roughly 5 TRBV segments, with TRBV5-6, TRBV5-1 and TRBV20-1 among them.

These TCRs' antigens remain unknown. The TCR beta cDNA libraries carried unique molecular identifiers. TCRdb called the PCR reads again in MiXCR, with one record for every CDR3 protein. The profile shows fewer than 850,000 distinct CDR3 sequences, about 32% of them singletons. Sample: blood. The receptors shown here come from a girl between 5 and 17 years old with multiple sclerosis.

This CDR3 reads CASSGQGFYEQYF. CDR3 sequence (DNA): TGTGCCAGCAGCGGACAGGGGTTCTACGAGCAGTACTTC. This chain uses TRBV2 with TRBJ2-7; 9 positions agree with TRBD1. CDR3 length equals 13 residues. Germline loops: CDR1 SNHLY, CDR2 FYNNEI. Trimming took 6 bases from V and 3 from J; bases not matched to a gene: 3.

This clonotype was seen a handful of times. The CDR3, as DNA: TGCGCCAGCAGCCAAGTATGGGGATCGGGACCAAACACAGATACGCAGTATTTT. Translating gives CASSQVWGSGPNTDTQYF. The chain has TRBV4-1 and TRBJ2-3; perhaps D is TRBD1 or TRBD2 (5 bases each). The CDR3 is 18 amino acids. V lost 1 base and J 2 bases, leaving 19 bases between the germline ends. Germline lookup yields CDR1 MGHRA and CDR2 YSYEKL.

The V gene is TRBV6-1, the J gene TRBJ2-6, with a tentative D call TRBD1 (5 bases). The V gene lost 5 bases and the J gene lost 2 bases, with 19 bases spanning the gap. The CDR3 has 18 amino acids. Germline CDR1 is MNHNS and CDR2 is SASEGT. CDR3 in amino acids: CASSSRRTILTGANVLTF. CDR3 coding DNA: TGTGCCAGCAGTAGCCGACGGACAATCTTAACTGGGGCCAACGTCCTGACTTTC.

V usage is TRBV28 and J usage is TRBJ1-5; D is unclear. Germline V gene data show CDR1 as MDHEN and CDR2 as SYDVKM. V lost 5 bases and J lost 7, with 12 bases in between. The CDR3 has 13 amino acids. As DNA, the CDR3 is TGTGCCAGCAGTCTTTGGACTGACCAGCCCCAGCATTTT. It translates to CASSLWTDQPQHF.

Remarks on this clonotype: Mismatch with germline at one junction end may stem from a read error. This chain connects TRBV7-2 to TRBJ2-3, with 11 positions matching TRBD2. This CDR3 has 14 residues. CDR1 is SGHTA, CDR2 FQGNSA, per germline. The CDR3 DNA follows: TGTGCCAGCAGCCCCGGACTAGCGGGCGATACGCGGTATTTT. Encoded protein: CASSPGLAGDTRYF. The full variable domain, its missing parts supplied by reference TRBV7-2 and TRBJ2-3, is GAGVSQSPSNKVTEKGKDVELRCDPISGHTALYWYRQSLGQGLEFLIYFQGNSAPDKSGLPSDRFSAERTGGSVSTLTIQRTQQEDSAVYLCASSPGLAGDTRYFGPGTRLTVL.

J is TRBJ2-1 and V is TRBV29-1, with 7 bases aligning to TRBD2. Per germline, CDR1 SQVTM and CDR2 ANQGSEA. The CDR3 is 14 residues long. Germline trimming cut 6 bases from V and 7 bases from J; bases unmatched to any gene: 12. For the CDR3, the DNA is TGCAGCGTATGTTGGGCGGGAGCTCGGAATGAGCAGTTCTTC. This codes for CSVCWAGARNEQFF.

The chain links TRBV20-1 to TRBJ2-1, with 8 bases lining up with TRBD2. Losses at the gene ends were 4 bases for V and 7 bases for J; bases not matched to a gene: 12. The CDR3 extends over 15 amino acids. The germline V gene encodes CDR1 DFQATT and CDR2 SNEGSKA (reference sequence). The DNA for the CDR3 is TGCAGTGCTACTTCGGGGCGGGAGGTTTGGAATGAGCAGTTCTTC. Its translation: CSATSGREVWNEQFF.

This clonotype has a handful of counts. This chain connects TRBV5-1 to TRBJ2-7; no firm D call. V was cut by 4 bases and J by 2 bases, with 10 bases left in between. Germline CDR1 reads SGHRS; CDR2 reads YFSETQ. The CDR3 extends over 13 amino acids. The CDR3 DNA sequence: TGCGCCAGCAGCCCCGGCGAGACCTACGAGCAGTACTTC. It is translated as CASSPGETYEQYF. Together with reference TRBV5-1 and TRBJ2-7, the CDR3 gives the full variable domain: KAGVTQTPRYLIKTRGQQVTLSCSPISGHRSVSWYQQTPGQGLQFLFEYFSETQRNKGNFPGRFSGRQFSNSRSEMNVSTLELGDSALYLCASSPGETYEQYFGPGTRLTVT.

The chain joins TRBV20-1 to TRBJ1-6; D is perhaps TRBD1 (5 bases). V shed 6 bases and J shed 5 bases, with 17 bases lying between them. In germline, CDR1 is DFQATT, CDR2 SNEGSKA (reference sequence). The CDR3 spans 15 residues. The CDR3 here is CSAAWGEGNNSPLHF. CDR3 sequence (DNA): TGCAGTGCCGCATGGGGGGAGGGAAATAATTCACCCCTCCACTTT.

This clonotype has only one observation. The V and J genes are TRBV6-5 and TRBJ2-1; perhaps TRBD1 as D (6 bases). The germline CDR1 and CDR2 sequences are MNHEY and SVGAGI. The CDR3 runs to 15 residues. Trimming took 3 bases from V and 13 from J, leaving 22 bases between them. In nucleotides, the CDR3 is TGTGCCAGCAGTTATCCTGGGGGCGCTCCCGTGACCCAGTTCTTC. This translates into CASSYPGGAPVTQFF.

This clonotype was seen only once. This chain links TRBV7-2 with TRBJ1-5, with D possibly TRBD1 on 5 matching bases. The CDR3 is 14 amino acids. Trimming shortened V by 5 bases and J by 7 bases, and 15 bases separated the two germline ends. From germline, CDR1 is SGHTA and CDR2 FQGNSA. The DNA of the CDR3 is TGTGCCAGCAGCGGAACGGGGACCCCGCAGCCCCAGCATTTT. It translates to CASSGTGTPQPQHF. Combining the CDR3 with reference TRBV7-2 and TRBJ1-5 gives the whole variable domain GAGVSQSPSNKVTEKGKDVELRCDPISGHTALYWYRQSLGQGLEFLIYFQGNSAPDKSGLPSDRFSAERTGGSVSTLTIQRTQQEDSAVYLCASSGTGTPQPQHFGDGTRLSIL.

This sequence joins TRBV18 and TRBJ2-5, with D tentatively TRBD1 (5 bases). The CDR3 loop spans 12 amino acids. Trimming took 8 bases from V and 2 from J, leaving 9 bases between them. The V gene's germline CDR1 is KGHSH and CDR2 LQKENI. CDR3 bases: TGTGCCAGCCGACAGACGCAAGAGACCCAGTACTTC. This sequence encodes CASRQTQETQYF.

The rearrangement joins TRBV5-1 to TRBJ2-2, with 8 bases fitting TRBD1. The CDR3 is 17 amino acids. Germline-derived CDR1 and CDR2 are SGHRS and YFSETQ. V dropped 4 bases and J dropped 4; count of bases not matched to a gene: 12. CDR3 sequence (DNA): TGCGCCAGCAGCGCTCAGGGGGCTGGGGACCCCACCGGGGAGCTGTTTTTT. Translation: CASSAQGAGDPTGELFF.

This clonotype was seen a handful of times. V is TRBV7-2 and J is TRBJ1-2; D possibly corresponds to TRBD1 (5 bases). V was trimmed by 0 bases and J by 5 bases, leaving 10 bases between them. Germline lookup yields CDR1 SGHTA and CDR2 FQGNSA. The CDR3 loop spans 14 amino acids. The CDR3 loop reads CASSLARGGYGYTF. CDR3 DNA sequence: TGTGCCAGCAGCTTAGCGAGGGGTGGGTATGGCTACACCTTC. Based on the CDR3 plus reference TRBV7-2 and TRBJ1-2, the full variable domain is GAGVSQSPSNKVTEKGKDVELRCDPISGHTALYWYRQSLGQGLEFLIYFQGNSAPDKSGLPSDRFSAERTGGSVSTLTIQRTQQEDSAVYLCASSLARGGYGYTFGSGTRLTVV.

The chain recombines TRBV15 with TRBJ2-7; 8 bases are a match to TRBD2. The CDR3 is 15 amino acids. V gave up 3 bases and J gave up 2 bases; unmatched junction bases: 6. Germline V gene lookup returns CDR1 LNHNV and CDR2 YYDKDF (reference sequence). The CDR3 DNA reads TGTGCCACCAGCAGGGGACTAGGGAAAGCCTACGAGCAGTACTTC. Its protein product is CATSRGLGKAYEQYF.

This chain connects TRBV5-6 to TRBJ2-2, with D tentatively TRBD2 (5 bases). Germline V gene data show CDR1 as SGHDT and CDR2 as YYEEEE. V gave up 2 bases and J gave up 4 bases, with 9 bases separating them. This CDR3 region has 14 residues. CDR3 DNA sequence: TGTGCCAGCAGCTTCGGGGTCACCACCGGGGAGCTGTTTTTT. Translation gives CASSFGVTTGELFF.

The V gene is TRBV20-1, the J gene TRBJ1-6; D unresolved. This CDR3 comprises 15 residues. Germline loops: CDR1 DFQATT, CDR2 SNEGSKA (reference sequence). With 6 bases removed from V and 0 bases from J, the gap between germline ends came to 12 bases. Here the CDR3 reads CSARPLSSYNSPLHF. The CDR3 DNA follows: TGCAGTGCCCGGCCCCTAAGCTCCTATAATTCACCCCTCCACTTT.

The chain uses TRBV20-1 and TRBJ2-7; no clear D gene. CDR1 DFQATT and CDR2 SNEGSKA come from the germline V gene (reference sequence). This CDR3 region has 13 residues. The germline V and J ends were trimmed by 0 bases and 3 bases, with 9 bases remaining between them. CDR3 DNA: TGCAGTGCTAGAGACTTAAGGAGCTACGAGCAGTACTTC. Protein: CSARDLRSYEQYF.

With regard to this clonotype: Given a much more abundant clone one base away, this may be a read error. The chain has TRBV6-5 and TRBJ2-1; perhaps D is TRBD1 or TRBD2 (6 bases each). Germline V lookup: CDR1 MNHEY, CDR2 SVGAGI. CDR3 length: 15 amino acids. Trimming left V 0 bases short and J 8 bases short, with 14 bases between. The CDR3 protein is CASSYSGVGGYEQFF. The CDR3 bases are TGTGCCAGCAGTTACTCGGGGGTAGGGGGGTATGAGCAGTTCTTC.

This clonotype was seen a handful of times. This chain connects TRBV15 to TRBJ2-1; D perhaps matches TRBD2 (5 bases). The CDR3 is 13 amino acids. V lost 5 bases and J lost 4, with 9 bases in between. Germline CDR1 is LNHNV and CDR2 is YYDKDF (reference sequence). The CDR3 coding sequence is TGTGCCACCAGCGGCAGGAGGTACAATGAGCAGTTCTTC. Translated: CATSGRRYNEQFF.

The V and J genes are TRBV5-5 and TRBJ2-7; D call uncertain. Germline loops: CDR1 SGHKS, CDR2 YYEKEE (reference sequence). The CDR3 length is 14 residues. V was clipped by 1 base and J by 0 bases, with 8 bases between them. The CDR3 protein is CASSLRSPSYEQYF. CDR3 in DNA: TGTGCCAGCAGCTTGCGGAGTCCCTCCTACGAGCAGTACTTC.

The V call is TRBV6-2 or TRBV6-3, the J call TRBJ1-1; D remains ambiguous. CDR3 length equals 11 residues. V lost 2 bases to trimming and J lost 13 bases, with 11 bases between them. Germline assignment: CDR1 MNHEY and CDR2 SVGEGT. Here the CDR3 reads CASSYGVFDFF. The CDR3 DNA is TGTGCCAGCAGTTACGGGGTGTTTGATTTCTTT.